Following are 5 T cell receptor beta chains from one sample sequenced in a study of cytomegalovirus exposure and HLA in healthy donors. Researchers ran the PCR with 60 Vbeta and 13 Jbeta primers. The data were produced by immunoSEQ multiplex PCR, yet TCRdb's version contains in-frame clones alone and is incomplete. The table includes fewer than 150,000 clones, around 82% detected once. Sequencing was performed on PBMCs. These receptor sequences come from a man aged 50 to 59 in good health and CMV-seronegative.

The rearrangement links TRBV28 to TRBJ1-1; D is undetermined. Germline V gene sequence: CDR1 MDHEN, CDR2 SYDVKM. Trimming left V 1 base short and J 10 bases short, with 10 bases between. The CDR3 covers 12 residues. The CDR3 coding sequence is TGTGCCAGCAGTTTATTCCCTTCCGGAGCTTTCTTT. Translating it yields CASSLFPSGAFF.

V is TRBV11-2 and J is TRBJ2-3, with D unclear. The CDR3 spans 13 residues. The germline V and J ends were trimmed by 2 bases and 5 bases, with 8 bases remaining between them. Germline CDR1 and CDR2: SGHAT and FQNNGV. In DNA form, the CDR3 reads TGTGCCAGCAGCTTAATGCAACTAGATACGCAGTATTTT. Its protein product is CASSLMQLDTQYF.

Remarks on this clone: The sample carries other DNA sequences with the same CDR3. The V gene is TRBV19, the J gene TRBJ2-7, with TRBD1 as a possible D gene (6 bases). The germline V gene encodes CDR1 LNHDA and CDR2 SQIVND (reference sequence). The CDR3 consists of 13 residues. V gave up 4 bases and J gave up 2 bases, with 9 bases separating them. The DNA of the CDR3 is TGTGCCAGTAGTAGGGGACACCCCTACGAGCAGTACTTC. It codes for CASSRGHPYEQYF.

V and J are TRBV28 and TRBJ2-3; 12 positions match TRBD2. This CDR3 is 16 amino acids long. Germline assignment: CDR1 MDHEN and CDR2 SYDVKM. J lost 4 bases, V lost 8 bases, and 10 bases had no gene match. The DNA for the CDR3 is TGTGCCAGCCACCTAGCGGGAGGGACCCCCCCAGATACGCAGTATTTT. Translated: CASHLAGGTPPDTQYF. Complete variable domain (other parts from reference TRBV28 and TRBJ2-3): DVKVTQSSRYLVKRTGEKVFLECVQDMDHENMFWYRQDPGLGLRLIYFSYDVKMKEKGDIPEGYSVSREKKERFSLILESASTNQTSMYLCASHLAGGTPPDTQYFGPGTRLTVL.

DNA of the CDR3: TGTGCCAGCACCCCCGGGAGGACATACAATGAGCAGTTCTTC. Translation gives CASTPGRTYNEQFF. This chain links TRBV6-1 with TRBJ2-1; 7 bases agree with TRBD2. Per the germline V gene, CDR1 is MNHNS and CDR2 is SASEGT. The CDR3 length is 14 residues. V was pared by 7 bases and J by 4 bases, with 7 bases of the junction left unmatched.